The 29 T cell receptor beta chains below were found in one sample sequenced in a study of beta chain features in type 1 diabetes. Study-wide results and caveats: TCRB CDR3s from Type 1 diabetes patients were moderately but significantly shorter in all four CD4+ subsets.

Their antigens are not known. All of the isolated RNA was reverse transcribed, so expressed TCRB transcripts were sequenced. This table comes from immunoSEQ multiplex PCR, and its TCRdb copy is limited to in-frame clones, with some not included. The sample lists some 120,000 clones, 17% seen once, with around 2.6% in the top ten. Sequenced material: central memory CD4+ T cells from blood. These TCRs come from a man younger than 35 with type 1 diabetes.

There are a few counts of this clone. The rearrangement joins TRBV7-9 to TRBJ2-1; 8 bases line up with TRBD1. This CDR3 has 15 residues. The germline CDR1 and CDR2 sequences are SEHNR and FQNEAQ (reference sequence). The ends lost 5 bases at V and 5 bases at J; junction bases unmatched: 8. The CDR3 bases are TGTGCCAGCAGCCCTCAGACAGGGGCTGACAATGAGCAGTTCTTC. Its protein is CASSPQTGADNEQFF. Supplemented by reference TRBV7-9 and TRBJ2-1, the full variable domain reads DTGVSQNPRHKITKRGQNVTFRCDPISEHNRLYWYRQTLGQGPEFLTYFQNEAQLEKSRLLSDRFSAERPKGSFSTLEIQRTEQGDSAMYLCASSPQTGADNEQFFGPGTRLTVL.

The V gene is TRBV4-1, the J gene TRBJ2-2; 11 bases map to TRBD2. The CDR3 has 17 amino acids. CDR1 MGHRA and CDR2 YSYEKL come from the germline V gene. V was pared by 4 bases and J by 4 bases, with 8 bases of the junction left unmatched. The CDR3 reads CASSLIAGGPSTGELFF. The CDR3 nucleotides are TGCGCCAGCAGCCTAATAGCGGGAGGGCCCAGCACCGGGGAGCTGTTTTTT.

The rearrangement joins TRBV2 to TRBJ1-2; D unclear. The CDR3 length is 13 residues. In germline, CDR1 is SNHLY, CDR2 FYNNEI. Trimming removed 4 bases at V and 2 bases at J, with 8 bases between. CDR3 sequence: CASSVTKNYGYTF. The CDR3 DNA is TGTGCCAGCAGTGTGACTAAGAACTATGGCTACACCTTC.

This clone has a handful of counts. The gene calls are TRBV7-2 and TRBJ2-1; D is undetermined. In germline, CDR1 is SGHTA, CDR2 FQGNSA. The V end was cut by 2 bases, the J end by 5 bases, with 7 bases between. This CDR3 is built from 13 residues. The DNA of the CDR3 is TGTGCCAGCAGCTTATTGCTCAACAATGAGCAGTTCTTC. Its translation: CASSLLLNNEQFF.

This clone was detected ten times or more. The chain joins TRBV30 to TRBJ1-5, with unresolved D. The CDR3 consists of 13 residues. The ends were cut back, 0 bases at V and 0 bases at J, with 3 bases in the middle. The germline CDR1 and CDR2 sequences are GTSNPN and SVGIG (reference sequence). The chain's CDR3 is CAWSVDSNQPQHF. CDR3 sequence (DNA): TGTGCCTGGAGTGTAGATAGCAATCAGCCCCAGCATTTT.

This clone turned up a few times. V usage is TRBV4-2 and J usage is TRBJ1-6; perhaps TRBD1 as D (5 bases). The CDR3 sequence is 16 residues long. Germline values: CDR1 LGHNA, CDR2 YNFKEQ. The germline V and J ends were trimmed by 0 bases and 9 bases, with 15 bases remaining between them. In DNA, the CDR3 is TGTGCCAGCAGCCAAGAGGGGGGTCAGGGTGGTTCACCCCTCCACTTT. Protein product: CASSQEGGQGGSPLHF.

This clone was seen more than once but under ten times. The J gene is TRBJ2-3, the V gene TRBV27; D unclear. Germline V CDR1 and CDR2: MNHEY, SMNVEV (reference sequence). This CDR3 spans 15 amino acids. V was trimmed by 4 bases and J by 5 bases, leaving 16 bases between them. The CDR3 DNA reads TGTGCCAGCAGTTACTCAGGACCTGTAAGAGATACGCAGTATTTT. The encoded protein is CASSYSGPVRDTQYF.

The table lists this clone with many counts. In DNA, the CDR3 is TGTGCCAGCGGGGAAACAGATACGCAGTATTTT. Amino acids: CASGETDTQYF. The chain joins TRBV2 to TRBJ2-3; D not resolved. Germline V CDR1 and CDR2: SNHLY, FYNNEI. This CDR3 is 11 amino acids long. V was pared by 8 bases and J by 3 bases, with 6 bases between.

This clone was detected only a few times. V and J are TRBV30 and TRBJ1-2; the D is unclear. This CDR3 has 9 residues. CDR1 GTSNPN and CDR2 SVGIG come from the germline V gene (reference sequence). Trimming stripped 5 bases from V and 5 bases from J, with 3 bases between. In DNA form, the CDR3 reads TGTGCCTGGGATTATGGCTACACCTTC. Translation gives CAWDYGYTF. The full variable domain, its missing parts supplied by reference TRBV30 and TRBJ1-2, is SQTIHQWPATLVQPVGSPLSLECTVEGTSNPNLYWYRQAAGRGLQLLFYSVGIGQISSEVPQNLSASRPQDRQFILSSKKLLLSDSGFYLCAWDYGYTFGSGTRLTVV.

The V and J genes are TRBV2 and TRBJ1-1, with D unclear. V dropped 7 bases and J dropped 4 bases, with 16 bases sitting between them. Per germline, CDR1 SNHLY and CDR2 FYNNEI. CDR3 length: 14 residues. The CDR3 here is CASIVDTWSTEAFF. Written as DNA, the CDR3 is TGTGCCAGCATCGTCGACACGTGGAGCACTGAAGCTTTCTTT. The full variable domain, with the rest looked up from reference TRBV2 and TRBJ1-1, is EPEVTQTPSHQVTQMGQEVILRCVPISNHLYFYWYRQILGQKVEFLVSFYNNEISEKSEIFDDQFSVERPDGSNFTLKIRSTKLEDSAMYFCASIVDTWSTEAFFGQGTRLTVV.

This clone has only a few counts. The genes are TRBV20-1 and TRBJ2-7, with D unclear. The germline V gene has CDR1 DFQATT and CDR2 SNEGSKA (reference sequence). The germline V and J ends were trimmed by 6 bases and 4 bases, with 7 bases remaining between them. The CDR3 covers 10 residues. CDR3 residues: CSAENYEQYF. CDR3 nucleotide sequence: TGCAGTGCCGAGAATTACGAGCAGTACTTC.

This clone occurred a few times. This sample also contains other DNA sequences that code for the same CDR3. The rearrangement joins TRBV7-9 to TRBJ2-1; D uncertain. The CDR3 has 12 residues. V lost 3 bases and J 6 bases, leaving 6 bases between the germline ends. Germline loops: CDR1 SEHNR, CDR2 FQNEAQ (reference sequence). CDR3: CASSFGINEQFF. The CDR3 DNA sequence: TGTGCCAGCAGCTTTGGGATCAATGAGCAGTTCTTC.

The chain combines TRBV7-2 with TRBJ2-3, with 10 bases aligning to TRBD2. The CDR3 runs 15 residues. The germline V gene has CDR1 SGHTA and CDR2 FQGNSA. Losses at the gene ends were 2 bases for V and 5 bases for J; bases not matched to a gene: 4. For the CDR3, the DNA is TGTGCCAGCAGCTTATCTAGCGGGAGACAAGATACGCAGTATTTT. This sequence encodes CASSLSSGRQDTQYF.

This clone was observed a few times. The chain uses TRBV4-2 and TRBJ2-3; D unclear. CDR1 and CDR2 from the germline V gene are LGHNA and YNFKEQ. The CDR3 consists of 12 residues. V lost 0 bases and J lost 2, with 0 bases in between. The CDR3 reads CASSQDTDTQYF. CDR3 DNA sequence: TGTGCCAGCAGCCAAGACACAGATACGCAGTATTTT.

V usage is TRBV7-2 and J usage is TRBJ2-7; D unresolved. The CDR3 is 14 residues long. Trimming left V 5 bases short and J 2 bases short, with 13 bases between. CDR1 SGHTA and CDR2 FQGNSA come from the germline V gene. The DNA for the CDR3 is TGTGCCAGCAGCCCTCGGACGGATACCTACGAGCAGTACTTC. It yields the protein CASSPRTDTYEQYF.

This rearrangement joins TRBV2 to TRBJ2-7; 9 bases are a match to TRBD1. Germline CDR1 reads SNHLY; CDR2 reads FYNNEI. Trimming cost V 3 bases and J 5 bases; bases outside gene matches: 2. The CDR3 sequence is 13 residues long. The CDR3 region is CASSEWTGDEQYF. The DNA of the CDR3 is TGTGCCAGCAGTGAGTGGACAGGGGACGAGCAGTACTTC.

This clone was seen more than once but under ten times. The chain links TRBV25-1 to TRBJ2-7, with TRBD2 matching over 8 bases. The germline gives CDR1 MGHDK, CDR2 SYGVNS. Germline trimming cut 8 bases from V and 6 bases from J; bases unmatched to any gene: 12. The CDR3 extends over 14 amino acids. CDR3 nucleotides: TGTGCCAGCGGCCCCCCGGGACTAGTCGGCGAGCAGTACTTC. Residues: CASGPPGLVGEQYF.

In its sample, this clone was seen a few times. V and J are TRBV30 and TRBJ2-6; TRBD2 might be the D (6 bases). Trimming took off 0 bases at V and 2 bases at J, with 14 bases between the two ends. This CDR3 has 17 amino acids. Germline V CDR1 and CDR2: GTSNPN, SVGIG (reference sequence). CDR3 sequence reads: CAWSVLTGVPGANVLTF. The CDR3 DNA follows: TGTGCCTGGAGTGTACTAACGGGGGTACCTGGGGCCAACGTCCTGACTTTC.

This clone appeared a few times. This chain connects TRBV28 to TRBJ2-5, with D possibly matching TRBD1 (5 bases). The V gene lost 5 bases and the J gene lost 5 bases, with 12 bases spanning the gap. Germline loops: CDR1 MDHEN, CDR2 SYDVKM. The CDR3 has 13 residues. The CDR3 here is CASSRGVGETQYF. CDR3 DNA: TGTGCCAGCAGTAGGGGTGTCGGGGAGACCCAGTACTTC.

This clone was detected only a few times. The chain has TRBV5-1 and TRBJ1-1; D is unclear. Germline V CDR1 and CDR2: SGHRS, YFSETQ. The V end was cut by 4 bases, the J end by 3 bases, with 13 bases between. The CDR3 has 14 residues. This CDR3 reads CASSIGPSDTEAFF. CDR3 DNA: TGCGCCAGCAGCATAGGACCCTCAGACACTGAAGCTTTCTTT. Variable domain in full (rest from reference TRBV5-1 and TRBJ1-1): KAGVTQTPRYLIKTRGQQVTLSCSPISGHRSVSWYQQTPGQGLQFLFEYFSETQRNKGNFPGRFSGRQFSNSRSEMNVSTLELGDSALYLCASSIGPSDTEAFFGQGTRLTVV.

The V and J genes are TRBV4-1 and TRBJ1-4, with D unclear. Trimming shortened V by 2 bases and J by 7 bases, and 17 bases separated the two germline ends. Germline V gene data show CDR1 as MGHRA and CDR2 as YSYEKL. This CDR3 is 16 amino acids long. The CDR3 loop is CASSQHQISRTEKLFF. The DNA of the CDR3 is TGCGCCAGCAGCCAACACCAGATCTCCCGGACTGAAAAACTGTTTTTT.

The genes are TRBV28 and TRBJ2-5; D may be TRBD2 (6 bases). V was trimmed by 6 bases and J by 4 bases, leaving 30 bases between them. Germline-derived CDR1 and CDR2 are MDHEN and SYDVKM. This CDR3 spans 19 amino acids. CDR3 bases: TGTGCCAGCAGCGAAACTTACGGGACTCCACAGGCGGTGGTAGAGACCCAGTACTTC. Its protein is CASSETYGTPQAVVETQYF.

In its sample, this clone was seen a few times. V gene TRBV29-1 combines with J gene TRBJ1-2; D uncertain. The V gene lost 7 bases and the J gene lost 1 base, with 16 bases spanning the gap. There are 14 residues in the CDR3. The V gene's germline CDR1 is SQVTM and CDR2 ANQGSEA. CDR3 bases: TGCAGCGCAAGAGGGAGCGGGGATAACTATGGCTACACCTTC. The encoded protein is CSARGSGDNYGYTF.

This clone was counted a few times. The chain combines TRBV1 with TRBJ2-5. TRBV1 is tagged as a pseudogene. The CDR3 sequence is 14 residues long. CDR3 bases: TGCACCAGCAGCCAGGGACCGGTCCAAGAGACCCAGTACTTC. Its translation is CTSSQGPVQETQYF.

There are a few counts of this clone. This chain uses TRBV19 with TRBJ2-1; D is unclear. V was pared by 2 bases and J by 6 bases, with 8 bases between. The CDR3 has 13 amino acids. Germline CDR1 is LNHDA and CDR2 is SQIVND (reference sequence). The CDR3 DNA follows: TGTGCCAGTAGTATAAATCAGCTCAATGAGCAGTTCTTC. It is translated as CASSINQLNEQFF.

The CDR3 coding sequence is TGTGCCAGCACCGGAGGATGGTCAAACACTGAAGCTTTCTTT. Protein sequence: CASTGGWSNTEAFF. The gene calls are TRBV7-2 and TRBJ1-1; no clear D. The germline CDR1 and CDR2 sequences are SGHTA and FQGNSA. CDR3 length equals 14 residues. V was clipped by 7 bases and J by 2 bases, with 14 bases between them.

This clone was detected a few times. The rearrangement links TRBV7-2 to TRBJ2-3; D gene ambiguous. Germline CDR1 reads SGHTA; CDR2 reads FQGNSA. V was trimmed by 2 bases and J by 0 bases, leaving 6 bases between them. CDR3 length equals 14 residues. This CDR3 reads CASSLSMSTDTQYF. In nucleotides, the CDR3 is TGTGCCAGCAGCTTAAGCATGAGCACAGATACGCAGTATTTT.

This clone was observed a few times. The chain links TRBV30 to TRBJ2-2; 10 bases line up with TRBD2. This CDR3 comprises 15 residues. The J segment lost 8 bases and the V segment lost 2 bases, leaving 8 bases of the junction unmatched. Germline V gives CDR1 GTSNPN, CDR2 SVGIG (reference sequence). The CDR3 DNA reads TGTGCCTGGAGTCCCGGGACTAGCGCTAAGGGGGAGCTGTTTTTT. This encodes CAWSPGTSAKGELFF.

The V gene is TRBV15, the J gene TRBJ1-1, with D tentatively TRBD1 (6 bases). This CDR3 has 16 residues. The V gene lost 0 bases and the J gene lost 6 bases, with 17 bases spanning the gap. Germline CDR1 reads LNHNV; CDR2 reads YYDKDF (reference sequence). The CDR3 DNA follows: TGTGCCACCAGCAGAGATTCAGGGGCTTCGAAGGCTGAAGCTTTCTTT. Its translation is CATSRDSGASKAEAFF.